What follows are 11 T cell receptor beta chains derived from one specimen sequenced in a study of HIV-infected patients and healthy controls. The repertoire came from unfractionated whole blood and reflected all unsorted peripheral T cells. 500 ng RNA was reverse transcribed with alpha and beta constant-region primers. Each of the alpha and beta chains got its own library through chain-specific third strand synthesis with indices. MiXCR was run by TCRdb on the 5' RACE reads, yielding one entry per CDR3 protein. The sample contains more than 15,000 distinct CDR3 sequences, about 5.4% of which appear only once. Sequenced: blood. The origin of the receptors is an adult in good health.

This clonotype has ten or more counts. The V and J genes are TRBV20-1 and TRBJ1-5, with no clear D. This CDR3 is built from 15 residues. The ends were cut back, 0 bases at V and 6 bases at J, with 15 bases in the middle. Germline V gene lookup returns CDR1 DFQATT and CDR2 SNEGSKA (reference sequence). The CDR3 sequence is CSARDQGTEGQPQHF. In DNA form, the CDR3 reads TGCAGTGCTAGAGATCAAGGCACAGAAGGTCAGCCCCAGCATTTT.

This clonotype was seen repeatedly, ten times or more. The CDR3 coding sequence is TGCAGTGCTAGTTCGGTGGACGCGAACAACTATGGCTACACCTTC. Residues: CSASSVDANNYGYTF. The V gene is TRBV20-1, the J gene TRBJ1-2; D is unclear. Germline-derived CDR1 and CDR2 are DFQATT and SNEGSKA (reference sequence). V lost 3 bases and J 2 bases, leaving 16 bases between the germline ends. The CDR3 is made up of 15 amino acids.

This clonotype was detected ten times or more. V and J are TRBV4-3 and TRBJ2-1; the D gene is possibly TRBD2 (6 bases). V was pared by 5 bases and J by 5 bases, with 19 bases between. The CDR3 length is 16 residues. The germline gives CDR1 LGHNA, CDR2 YSLEER. CDR3 loop: CASSEGGSPVNNEQFF. As DNA, the CDR3 is TGCGCCAGCAGCGAGGGAGGTAGCCCAGTAAACAATGAGCAGTTCTTC.

This clonotype occurred many times. The chain has TRBV27 and TRBJ1-5; D is unclear. Germline-derived CDR1 and CDR2 are MNHEY and SMNVEV (reference sequence). V shed 10 bases and J shed 0 bases, with 10 bases lying between them. This CDR3 spans 13 amino acids. The CDR3 bases are TGTGCCACGCGCCCCTATAGCAATCAGCCCCAGCATTTT. Translating it yields CATRPYSNQPQHF.

The CDR3 spells CASSGTAGSPLHF. The CDR3 bases are TGTGCCAGCAGTGGGACAGCCGGTTCACCCCTCCACTTT. The chain has TRBV25-1 and TRBJ1-6; the D gene is possibly TRBD1 (6 bases). This CDR3 comprises 13 residues. V was clipped by 4 bases and J by 9 bases, with 10 bases between them. Germline V gene sequence: CDR1 MGHDK, CDR2 SYGVNS. The full variable domain, completed using reference TRBV25-1 and TRBJ1-6, is EADIYQTPRYLVIGTGKKITLECSQTMGHDKMYWYQQDPGMELHLIHYSYGVNSTEKGDLSSESTVSRIRTEHFPLTLESARPSHTSQYLCASSGTAGSPLHFGNGTRLTVT.

Many counts were recorded for this clonotype. The J gene is TRBJ2-3, the V gene TRBV2; D not certain. Germline values: CDR1 SNHLY, CDR2 FYNNEI. The CDR3 is made up of 14 amino acids. V lost 3 bases and J 4 bases, leaving 11 bases between the germline ends. The CDR3 is CASSETRTADTQYF. CDR3 bases: TGTGCCAGCAGTGAGACGCGAACGGCAGATACGCAGTATTTT.

This clonotype showed up many times. The chain recombines TRBV10-3 with TRBJ1-2, with D possibly matching TRBD1 (5 bases). CDR3 length: 13 residues. Germline assignment: CDR1 ENHRY and CDR2 SYGVKD. V was pared by 5 bases and J by 5 bases, with 12 bases between. CDR3 sequence reads: CAISSGAPYGYTF. In DNA, the CDR3 is TGTGCCATCAGTTCCGGGGCCCCATATGGCTACACCTTC.

Ten or more counts support this clonotype. The chain recombines TRBV5-1 with TRBJ1-5, with D possibly TRBD1 on 5 matching bases. The CDR3 covers 15 residues. Germline-derived CDR1 and CDR2 are SGHRS and YFSETQ. V lost 1 base and J 3 bases, leaving 11 bases between the germline ends. The CDR3 here is CASSLTGTHNQPQHF. CDR3 DNA: TGCGCCAGCAGCTTGACGGGGACCCACAATCAGCCCCAGCATTTT.

In this sample, this clonotype is medium-sized. The J gene is TRBJ1-5, the V gene TRBV3-1; D ambiguous. This CDR3 has 13 amino acids. V lost 1 base and J lost 4, with 5 bases in between. Germline assignment: CDR1 LGHDT and CDR2 YNNKEL (reference sequence). CDR3 nucleotide sequence: TGTGCCAGCAGCCAAGGAGGGAATCAGCCCCAGCATTTT. Translation gives CASSQGGNQPQHF. Drawing the rest from reference TRBV3-1 and TRBJ1-5, the complete variable domain is DTAVSQTPKYLVTQMGNDKSIKCEQNLGHDTMYWYKQDSKKFLKIMFSYNNKELIINETVPNRFSPKSPDKAHLNLHINSLELGDSAVYFCASSQGGNQPQHFGDGTRLSIL.

This clonotype has a count of ten or more. The genes are TRBV5-8 and TRBJ2-2; D is unclear. Germline V lookup: CDR1 SGHTS, CDR2 YDEGEE. V was trimmed by 0 bases and J by 4 bases, leaving 10 bases between them. The CDR3 consists of 15 residues. The CDR3 region has the DNA TGTGCCAGCAGCTTGGGAGTCTGGGTCACCGGGGAGCTGTTTTTT. Its translation is CASSLGVWVTGELFF. Complete variable domain (other parts from reference TRBV5-8 and TRBJ2-2): EAGVTQSPTHLIKTRGQQATLRCSPISGHTSVYWYQQALGLGLQFLLWYDEGEERNRGNFPPRFSGRQFPNYSSELNVNALELEDSALYLCASSLGVWVTGELFFGEGSRLTVL.

The chain has TRBV7-2 and TRBJ1-2, with D hard to call. The CDR3 contains 15 residues. V dropped 3 bases and J dropped 1 base, with 12 bases sitting between them. The germline V gene has CDR1 SGHTA and CDR2 FQGNSA. Written as DNA, the CDR3 is TGTGCCAGCAGCTTTTGGGCAACCAGTAACTATGGCTACACCTTC. The encoded protein is CASSFWATSNYGYTF.